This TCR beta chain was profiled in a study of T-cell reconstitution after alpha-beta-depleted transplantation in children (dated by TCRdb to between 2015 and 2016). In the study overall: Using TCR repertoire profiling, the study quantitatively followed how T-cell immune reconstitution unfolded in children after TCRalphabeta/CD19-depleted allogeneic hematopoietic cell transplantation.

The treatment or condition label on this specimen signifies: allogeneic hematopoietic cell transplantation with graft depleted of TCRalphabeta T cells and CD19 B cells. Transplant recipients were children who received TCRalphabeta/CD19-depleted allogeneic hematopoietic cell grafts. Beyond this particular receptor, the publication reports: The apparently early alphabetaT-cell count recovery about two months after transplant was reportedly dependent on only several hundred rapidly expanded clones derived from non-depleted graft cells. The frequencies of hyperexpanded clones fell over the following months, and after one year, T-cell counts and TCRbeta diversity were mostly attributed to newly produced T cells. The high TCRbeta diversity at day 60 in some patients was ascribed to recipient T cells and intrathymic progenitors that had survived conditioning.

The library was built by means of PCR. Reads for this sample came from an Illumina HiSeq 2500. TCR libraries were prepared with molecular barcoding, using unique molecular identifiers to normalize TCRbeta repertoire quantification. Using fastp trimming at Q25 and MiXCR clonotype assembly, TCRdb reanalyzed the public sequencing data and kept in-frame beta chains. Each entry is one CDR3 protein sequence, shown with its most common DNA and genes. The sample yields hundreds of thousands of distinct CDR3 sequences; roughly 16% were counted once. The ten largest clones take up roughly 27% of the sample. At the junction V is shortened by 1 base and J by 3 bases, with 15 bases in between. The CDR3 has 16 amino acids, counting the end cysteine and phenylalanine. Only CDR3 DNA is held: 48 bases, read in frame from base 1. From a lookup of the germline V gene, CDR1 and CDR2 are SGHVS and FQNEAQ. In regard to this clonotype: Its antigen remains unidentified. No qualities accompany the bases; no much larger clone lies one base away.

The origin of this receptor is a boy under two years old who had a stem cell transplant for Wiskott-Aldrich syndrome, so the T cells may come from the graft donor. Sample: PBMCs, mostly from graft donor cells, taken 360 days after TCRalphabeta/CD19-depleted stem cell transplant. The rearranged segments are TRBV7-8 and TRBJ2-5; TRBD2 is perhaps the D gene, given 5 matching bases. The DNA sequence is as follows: TGTGCCAGCAGCTTAGAGGGCCTACGAGCGGAAGAGACCCAGTACTTC. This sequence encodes CASSLEGLRAEETQYF.